The clone carrying this T cell receptor beta chain was counted once. The target antigen is unknown. These data originate in a study of radiotherapy plus CTLA-4 blockade in lung cancer. Study results and caveats: Expansion of tumor-derived TCR clones was observed in blood after radiotherapy plus ipilimumab.

Lung cancer patients with chemo-refractory metastatic non-small-cell disease were given focal radiation plus CTLA-4 blockade with ipilimumab. Assay: immunoSEQ multiplex PCR; the TCRdb copy retains only in-frame clones and omits some. The repertoire holds roughly 86,000 clones, with around 83% as singletons. CDR1 and CDR2 (germline): MNHNY, SVGAGI (reference sequence). Between the trimmed V and J ends, which lost 1 base and 7 bases, there was a span of 17 bases. The CDR3 extends over 16 amino acids. V and J are TRBV6-6 and TRBJ2-1; possible D gene TRBD2, 6 bases. The receptor's source is a human donor with non-small cell lung cancer who had stable disease on radiotherapy plus ipilimumab. The sample was peripheral blood, taken from a patient treated with radiotherapy plus ipilimumab. CDR3 coding DNA: TGTGCCAGCAGTTACTTGGGTGCGGGGTTAGAGAATGAGCAGTTCTTC. This encodes CASSYLGAGLENEQFF.